Each of the 15 T cell receptor beta chains below was sequenced from the same sample in a study of early T cells in non-severe SARS-CoV-2 infection (dated by TCRdb to the early 2020s). Library generation was performed with 5' RACE. Instrument used: NextSeq 500. TCRdb reanalyzed the raw reads on its own, using fastp at Q25 for trimming and MiXCR for clone calling, and kept in-frame beta chains. Rows matching on CDR3 protein sequence are summarized as one entry with the most common DNA and genes. The sample table shows about 53,000 distinct CDR3 sequences, and 12% are seen once. About 2.4% of the sample goes to the ten largest clones. Sequences were derived from whole blood, sampled at baseline. The receptors stem from an adult who was a healthcare worker with PCR-confirmed SARS-CoV-2 infection or an uninfected control (not recorded which).

In this sample, this clonotype turned up many times. The V and J genes are TRBV7-9 and TRBJ1-2, with D unclear. V was pared by 3 bases and J by 4 bases, with 9 bases between. The germline gives CDR1 SEHNR, CDR2 FQNEAQ (reference sequence). There are 13 residues in the CDR3. In nucleotides, the CDR3 is TGTGCCAGCAGCTTGGCAAGAAGCTATGGCTACACCTTC. Encoded protein: CASSLARSYGYTF.

This rearrangement joins TRBV11-2 to TRBJ2-7, with a weak D call TRBD2 (6 bases). Germline assignment: CDR1 SGHAT and CDR2 FQNNGV. Deletions cut 4 bases from V and 6 bases from J, with 13 bases between. This CDR3 is built from 13 residues. CDR3 sequence reads: CASSSGTSLEQYF. In nucleotides, the CDR3 is TGTGCCAGCAGCTCGGGGACTTCTCTCGAGCAGTACTTC.

This chain links TRBV10-3 with TRBJ1-5; D is uncertain. V shed 3 bases and J shed 0 bases, with 12 bases lying between them. The germline gives CDR1 ENHRY, CDR2 SYGVKD. CDR3 length: 16 amino acids. CDR3 DNA sequence: TGTGCCATCAGTGATCCGGGAGAATATAGCAATCAGCCCCAGCATTTT. As protein: CAISDPGEYSNQPQHF.

This clonotype showed up just a few times. This chain uses TRBV11-2 with TRBJ2-2; 9 bases map to TRBD1. The length of the CDR3 is 14 residues. V lost 7 bases and J lost 4; bases outside the gene matches: 4. CDR1 SGHAT and CDR2 FQNNGV come from the germline V gene. The CDR3 loop reads CASTGTGRTGELFF. Here the CDR3 DNA reads TGTGCCAGCACCGGGACAGGGCGCACCGGGGAGCTGTTTTTT.

The genes are TRBV20-1 and TRBJ1-1; D not resolved. The germline gives CDR1 DFQATT, CDR2 SNEGSKA (reference sequence). Deletions cut 6 bases from V and 0 bases from J, with 17 bases between. There are 15 residues in the CDR3. The CDR3 DNA follows: TGCAGTGCCCCCCCTGGAGGGATCTTGAACACTGAAGCTTTCTTT. It translates to CSAPPGGILNTEAFF.

There are many counts of this clonotype. The rearrangement links TRBV28 to TRBJ1-1; the match to TRBD1 covers 11 bases. After removal of 4 bases from V and 11 bases from J, the junction contained 3 bases not matched to a gene. CDR3 length: 12 residues. Germline CDR1 MDHEN, CDR2 SYDVKM. The CDR3 protein is CASSSRTGGAFF. The CDR3 nucleotides are TGTGCCAGCAGTTCGAGGACAGGGGGCGCTTTCTTT. Together with reference TRBV28 and TRBJ1-1, the CDR3 gives the full variable domain: DVKVTQSSRYLVKRTGEKVFLECVQDMDHENMFWYRQDPGLGLRLIYFSYDVKMKEKGDIPEGYSVSREKKERFSLILESASTNQTSMYLCASSSRTGGAFFGQGTRLTVV.

This clonotype came up a few times. The V gene is TRBV18, the J gene TRBJ2-7, with TRBD1 matching over 8 bases. The CDR3 is 12 amino acids. Germline trimming cut 8 bases from V and 6 bases from J; bases unmatched to any gene: 6. Germline CDR1 is KGHSH and CDR2 is LQKENI. CDR3 sequence (DNA): TGTGCCAGCGCCCGGACAGGGTCCGAGCAGTACTTC. It specifies CASARTGSEQYF.

The V and J genes are TRBV18 and TRBJ1-5; 7 bases agree with TRBD1. Germline CDR1 is KGHSH and CDR2 is LQKENI. The CDR3 contains 16 residues. V lost 4 bases to trimming and J lost 1 base; unmatched junction nucleotides: 7. The CDR3 DNA follows: TGTGCCAGCTCACAGGGGGCCTATGGAAGCAATCAGCCCCAGCATTTT. Translated: CASSQGAYGSNQPQHF.

Many counts were recorded for this clonotype. The V call is TRBV19, the J call TRBJ1-5; 9 nucleotides line up with TRBD1. J lost 0 bases, V lost 10 bases, and 7 bases had no gene match. Germline lookup yields CDR1 LNHDA and CDR2 SQIVND (reference sequence). The CDR3 is made up of 15 amino acids. The chain's CDR3 is CATRDRVNSNQPQHF. The CDR3 nucleotides are TGTGCCACCCGGGACAGGGTGAATAGCAATCAGCCCCAGCATTTT. Looking up the rest from reference TRBV19 and TRBJ1-5 gives the full variable domain: DGGITQSPKYLFRKEGQNVTLSCEQNLNHDAMYWYRQDPGQGLRLIYYSQIVNDFQKGDIAEGYSVSREKKESFPLTVTSAQKNPTAFYLCATRDRVNSNQPQHFGDGTRLSIL.

This clonotype has more than one count but fewer than ten. The genes are TRBV19 and TRBJ2-1, with D tentatively TRBD2 (6 bases). The CDR3 loop spans 15 amino acids. The germline V and J ends were trimmed by 5 bases and 6 bases, with 17 bases remaining between them. Germline assignment: CDR1 LNHDA and CDR2 SQIVND (reference sequence). CDR3 loop: CASSLPGLIINEQFF. The CDR3 DNA reads as TGTGCCAGTAGTCTCCCGGGACTTATCATCAATGAGCAGTTCTTC.

There are many counts of this clonotype. The chain couples TRBV7-6 to TRBJ2-7; D is uncertain. Germline CDR1 SGHVS, CDR2 FNYEAQ. This CDR3 comprises 12 residues. With 1 base removed from V and 5 bases from J, the gap between germline ends came to 6 bases. Here the CDR3 reads CASSLVEDEQYF. The CDR3 DNA follows: TGTGCCAGCAGCTTAGTTGAGGACGAGCAGTACTTC.

V usage is TRBV6-5 and J usage is TRBJ2-1; TRBD2 matches at 11 bases. Per germline, CDR1 MNHEY and CDR2 SVGAGI. This CDR3 comprises 16 residues. J was trimmed by 3 bases and V by 5 bases; bases with no gene match: 6. The CDR3 nucleotides read TGTGCCAGCAGTCCCAGTGGGACTAGCGGCTACAATGAGCAGTTCTTC. Protein product: CASSPSGTSGYNEQFF.

This clonotype has ten or more counts. V gene TRBV6-2 or TRBV6-3 combines with J gene TRBJ2-7; TRBD2 matches at 12 bases. Germline trimming cut 5 bases from V and 4 bases from J; bases unmatched to any gene: 6. The CDR3 totals 15 residues. Germline V gives CDR1 MNHEY, CDR2 SVGEGT. The CDR3 nucleotides read TGTGCCAGCAGTGCCCGGACTAGCGGGAATTACGAGCAGTACTTC. Protein sequence: CASSARTSGNYEQYF.

This clonotype was observed a few times. The chain uses TRBV19 and TRBJ1-2, with 11 bases that match TRBD1. This CDR3 has 13 amino acids. Trimming removed 7 bases from V and 7 bases from J; junction bases left unmatched: 5. The germline V gene has CDR1 LNHDA and CDR2 SQIVND (reference sequence). The CDR3 region is CASNGQGASGYTF. The CDR3 region has the DNA TGTGCCAGTAACGGACAGGGGGCGAGTGGCTACACCTTC.

The chain links TRBV12-3 or TRBV12-4 to TRBJ1-1; D perhaps matches TRBD1 (5 bases). The CDR3 has 15 residues. Trimming removed 5 bases at V and 1 base at J, with 14 bases between. CDR3 residues: CASSHPPTGNTEAFF. CDR3 nucleotide sequence: TGTGCCAGCAGTCATCCACCTACAGGGAACACTGAAGCTTTCTTT.